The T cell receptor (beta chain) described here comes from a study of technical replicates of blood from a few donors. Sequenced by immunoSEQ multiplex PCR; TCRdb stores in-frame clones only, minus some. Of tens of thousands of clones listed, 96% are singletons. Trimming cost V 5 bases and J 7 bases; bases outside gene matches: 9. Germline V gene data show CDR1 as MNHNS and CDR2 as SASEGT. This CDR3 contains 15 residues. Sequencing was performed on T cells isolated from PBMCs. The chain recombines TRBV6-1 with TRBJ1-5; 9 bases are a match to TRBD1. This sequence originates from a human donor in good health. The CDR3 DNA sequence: TGTGCCAGCAGTCCCGGGACAGGGAGCGGACAGCCCCAGCATTTT. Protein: CASSPGTGSGQPQHF.